Sequencing of this TCR beta chain was carried out in a study of T cell repertoires in cytomegalovirus infection. Across the whole study: An indication of both CMV infection and matching HLA type came from public TCR beta signatures.

On this clonotype: What it binds is unknown. A much larger clonotype is one base distant, so this may be a read error.

MiXCR was run by TCRdb on the reads, yielding one entry per CDR3 protein. The data show about 450,000 distinct CDR3 sequences, 30% to 40% seen once. Whole-study findings and limits: HLA-C-restricted CMV-specific TCR beta clonotypes were dominant in the ex vivo response.

Per germline, CDR1 MDHEN and CDR2 SYDVKM. The CDR3 has 10 residues. This sequence joins TRBV28 and TRBJ1-5, with TRBD1 as a possible D gene (5 bases). This receptor was taken from a human donor in good health (CMV status not recorded). Some clones in this sample may be carry-over from other donors' samples. Sequenced: PBMCs. CDR3 bases: TGTGCCAGCAGTTTGGGGCCCCAGCCTTTT. This codes for CASSLGPQPF.